A single sample gave rise to the 31 T cell receptor beta chains below, sequenced in a study of blood T cell repertoires in COVID-19. Method: immunoSEQ multiplex PCR; TCRdb's copy keeps in-frame clones and lacks some. In the table there are 85,000 to 120,000 clones, over 70% of which are singletons. The sequencing sample was made of peripheral blood. The receptor source for this set is a human donor with acute or convalescent COVID-19. The donor label of this sample is uncertain.

This clone occurred a few times. This chain links TRBV4-2 with TRBJ2-2, with D possibly being TRBD2 (6 bases). V shed 0 bases and J shed 7 bases, with 12 bases lying between them. The germline CDR1 and CDR2 sequences are LGHNA and YNFKEQ. CDR3 length equals 15 residues. The CDR3 protein is CASSQETEGIGELFF. The DNA for the CDR3 is TGTGCCAGCAGCCAAGAAACGGAGGGAATCGGGGAGCTGTTTTTT.

This clone showed up just a few times. The chain is built from TRBV24-1 and TRBJ1-2, with a tentative D call TRBD1 (5 bases). Per germline, CDR1 KGHDR and CDR2 SFDVKD. This CDR3 spans 15 amino acids. V lost 0 bases and J lost 5, with 12 bases in between. For the CDR3, the DNA is TGTGCCACCAGTGATTTGACAGGAAGCATATATGGCTACACCTTC. Protein: CATSDLTGSIYGYTF.

V is TRBV19 and J is TRBJ2-1, with TRBD1 identical over 7 bases. CDR1 is LNHDA and CDR2 is SQIVND in the germline V gene (reference sequence). The J segment lost 6 bases and the V segment lost 3 bases, leaving 5 bases of the junction unmatched. The CDR3 sequence is 14 residues long. The CDR3: CASSMFRDSNEQFF. The CDR3 DNA follows: TGTGCCAGTAGTATGTTCAGGGACAGCAATGAGCAGTTCTTC.

For this clone: Other DNA sequences in this sample translate to the same CDR3. This rearrangement joins TRBV3-1 (or the pseudogene TRBV3-2) to TRBJ1-3; 12 positions match TRBD1. Germline V CDR1 and CDR2: LGHDT, YNNKEL (reference sequence). This CDR3 region has 16 residues. The ends lost 4 bases at V and 4 bases at J; junction bases unmatched: 5. CDR3 DNA sequence: TGTGCCAGCAGCCGGGGACAGGGGGCCGGAGGAAACACCATATATTTT. This codes for CASSRGQGAGGNTIYF.

V is TRBV3-1 (or the pseudogene TRBV3-2) and J is TRBJ2-3; D not certain. This CDR3 spans 15 amino acids. Trimming removed 0 bases from V and 4 bases from J, with 11 bases in between. Germline V gene lookup returns CDR1 LGHDT and CDR2 YNNKEL (reference sequence). Here the CDR3 DNA reads TGTGCCAGCAGCCAAGACTCCCCCCAGGCAGATACGCAGTATTTT. Its protein product is CASSQDSPQADTQYF.

V usage is TRBV19 and J usage is TRBJ1-1; 7 positions match TRBD1. J gave up 0 bases and V 9 bases, and 4 bases lay outside the gene matches. The CDR3 runs 13 residues. Germline loops: CDR1 LNHDA, CDR2 SQIVND (reference sequence). The CDR3 loop is CASAGTVNTEAFF. DNA of the CDR3: TGTGCCAGCGCCGGGACAGTGAACACTGAAGCTTTCTTT.

This chain uses TRBV6-5 with TRBJ1-1, with 8 positions matching TRBD1. This CDR3 is built from 14 residues. Germline CDR1 is MNHEY and CDR2 is SVGAGI. V shed 4 bases and J 4 bases; nucleotides not matched to a gene: 5. The CDR3 loop is CASSSQGALTEAFF. CDR3 sequence (DNA): TGTGCCAGCAGTTCTCAGGGGGCCCTCACTGAAGCTTTCTTT.

The chain employs TRBV6-5 and TRBJ1-6; TRBD1 aligns across 8 bases. CDR1 is MNHEY, CDR2 SVGAGI, per germline. The junction had 6 bases not matched to a gene; V was cut back by 7 bases and J by 13 bases. CDR3 length: 12 residues. CDR3 in amino acids: CASTRTGRPLHF. The DNA for the CDR3 is TGTGCCAGCACCCGGACAGGGCGGCCCCTCCACTTT.

This clone has only a few counts. The V call is TRBV4-2, the J call TRBJ1-4, with D possibly being TRBD1 (6 bases). V was shortened by 0 bases and J by 7 bases, with 15 bases between the two germline ends. The CDR3 is 16 residues long. Per the germline V gene, CDR1 is LGHNA and CDR2 is YNFKEQ. For the CDR3, the DNA is TGTGCCAGCAGCCAAGATCTATGGCAGGGGAGTGAAAAACTGTTTTTT. It codes for CASSQDLWQGSEKLFF.

The chain carries TRBV5-6 and TRBJ2-1, with a possible D match to TRBD1 (6 bases). The V gene lost 5 bases and the J gene lost 6 bases, with 21 bases spanning the gap. The germline CDR1 and CDR2 sequences are SGHDT and YYEEEE. The CDR3 spans 16 residues. The CDR3 loop reads CASSIGGPIESNEQFF. The CDR3 DNA sequence: TGTGCCAGCAGTATTGGGGGCCCCATTGAGTCCAATGAGCAGTTCTTC.

The V and J genes are TRBV10-3 and TRBJ2-3; D not resolved. The V gene's germline CDR1 is ENHRY and CDR2 SYGVKD. V shed 0 bases and J shed 0 bases, with 4 bases lying between them. This CDR3 has 14 amino acids. This CDR3 reads CAISESLSTDTQYF. The CDR3 DNA sequence: TGTGCCATCAGTGAGTCTCTAAGCACAGATACGCAGTATTTT.

The chain recombines TRBV2 with TRBJ1-1; tentatively, D is TRBD1 (6 bases). The ends were cut back, 7 bases at V and 4 bases at J, with 16 bases in the middle. The CDR3 covers 14 residues. Germline loops: CDR1 SNHLY, CDR2 FYNNEI. The DNA of the CDR3 is TGTGCCAGCACCAACGAGGGGGGGGTCACTGAAGCTTTCTTT. Its translation is CASTNEGGVTEAFF.

About this clone: Other DNA sequences in this specimen translate into the identical CDR3. V usage is TRBV18 and J usage is TRBJ2-7, with 7 bases aligning to TRBD1. This CDR3 has 14 residues. V shed 1 base and J 2 bases; nucleotides not matched to a gene: 2. CDR1 is KGHSH, CDR2 LQKENI, per germline. In DNA form, the CDR3 reads TGTGCCAGCTCACCACGACAGGGTACCTACGAGCAGTACGTC. Its translation is CASSPRQGTYEQYV.

V and J are TRBV2 and TRBJ2-3; TRBD1 aligns across 7 bases. Per germline, CDR1 SNHLY and CDR2 FYNNEI. This CDR3 has 13 amino acids. V was pared by 9 bases and J by 2 bases, with 5 bases of the junction left unmatched. CDR3 residues: CASGQEATDTQYF. The CDR3 nucleotides read TGTGCCAGTGGACAGGAGGCCACAGATACGCAGTATTTT.

This clone showed up just once. The genes are TRBV18 and TRBJ2-3; TRBD2 matches at 10 bases. The germline CDR1 and CDR2 sequences are KGHSH and LQKENI. The CDR3 is made up of 16 amino acids. The V and J ends lost 2 bases and 3 bases, in that order; junction bases with no gene match: 5. The CDR3 is CASSPGLAEVTDTQYF. Here the CDR3 DNA reads TGTGCCAGCTCACCAGGACTAGCGGAGGTGACAGATACGCAGTATTTT.

The chain couples TRBV11-2 to TRBJ1-2; D ambiguous. In germline, CDR1 is SGHAT, CDR2 FQNNGV. The V and J ends lost 4 bases and 3 bases respectively, with 12 bases between them. The CDR3 contains 14 residues. In DNA, the CDR3 is TGTGCCAGCAGCTCTTTCGGGCGGGACTATGGCTACACCTTC. Translating it yields CASSSFGRDYGYTF.

The chain couples TRBV27 to TRBJ1-5, with D hard to call. V lost 0 bases, J lost 5 bases, and 11 bases lay in between. This CDR3 has 15 amino acids. In germline, CDR1 is MNHEY, CDR2 SMNVEV (reference sequence). CDR3 loop: CASSLSPGGDQPQHF. The CDR3 nucleotides read TGTGCCAGCAGTTTATCTCCGGGAGGAGATCAGCCCCAGCATTTT.

This rearrangement joins TRBV11-2 to TRBJ2-3; 13 bases fit TRBD2. The CDR3 has 17 amino acids. Trimming removed 2 bases from V and 4 bases from J; junction bases left unmatched: 6. Germline CDR1 SGHAT, CDR2 FQNNGV. The CDR3 protein is CASSLRLAGGQADTQYF. The DNA of the CDR3 is TGTGCCAGCAGCTTAAGACTAGCGGGGGGCCAAGCAGATACGCAGTATTTT.

The chain uses TRBV28 and TRBJ1-2; 9 positions match TRBD1. In germline, CDR1 is MDHEN, CDR2 SYDVKM. The CDR3 runs to 13 residues. The V segment lost 7 bases and the J segment 4 bases; nucleotides outside the gene matches: 4. CDR3: CASTKQGAYGYTF. The CDR3, as DNA: TGTGCCAGCACTAAACAGGGGGCCTATGGCTACACCTTC.

Comment on this clone: A read error may produce the germline difference seen at one junction end. CDR3 region: CASSPTDRVLTGELFF. CDR3 nucleotide sequence: TGTGCTAGCAGTCCTACCGACAGGGTACTCACCGGGGAGCTGTTTTTT. This chain uses TRBV7-7 with TRBJ2-2; 7 positions match TRBD1. CDR1 is SSHAT and CDR2 is FNYEAQ in the germline V gene (reference sequence). The CDR3 sequence is 16 residues long.

The chain uses TRBV7-9 and TRBJ1-4; 7 positions agree with TRBD1. J gave up 6 bases and V 4 bases, and 5 bases lay outside the gene matches. In germline, CDR1 is SEHNR, CDR2 FQNEAQ (reference sequence). The length of the CDR3 is 14 residues. The DNA for the CDR3 is TGTGCCAGCAGCTCCGGGACAGCGGATGAAAAACTGTTTTTT. Residues: CASSSGTADEKLFF.

The CDR3: CASSPIELNTEAFF. In DNA, the CDR3 is TGTGCCAGCAGCCCTATAGAATTGAACACTGAAGCTTTCTTT. The chain combines TRBV11-2 with TRBJ1-1; D is unclear. Germline V gives CDR1 SGHAT, CDR2 FQNNGV. Trimming removed 5 bases at V and 0 bases at J, with 10 bases between. The CDR3 is 14 amino acids.

This clone was observed a handful of times. V gene TRBV4-1 combines with J gene TRBJ2-2; D possibly corresponds to TRBD2 (5 bases). The germline gives CDR1 MGHRA, CDR2 YSYEKL. Trimming pared 2 bases from V and 3 bases from J, leaving 19 bases between. The CDR3 extends over 18 amino acids. The CDR3 nucleotides are TGCGCCAGCAGCCAACAATATAAGATGGCGGACTACACCGGGGAGCTGTTTTTT. The encoded protein is CASSQQYKMADYTGELFF.

CDR3 nucleotide sequence: TGTGCCAGCAGCGGGATAGCTAAAGATACGCAGTATTTT. Protein product: CASSGIAKDTQYF. The chain links TRBV27 to TRBJ2-3, with D maybe TRBD2 (5 bases). V lost 6 bases and J 5 bases, leaving 12 bases between the germline ends. Germline V gene lookup returns CDR1 MNHEY and CDR2 SMNVEV (reference sequence). The CDR3 runs 13 residues.

J is TRBJ1-6 and V is TRBV10-3; TRBD1 is a possible D gene (5 bases). Deletions cut 7 bases from V and 11 bases from J, with 18 bases between. CDR1 and CDR2 (germline): ENHRY, SYGVKD. CDR3 size: 14 residues. The DNA of the CDR3 is TGTGCCATCACCCCGAGGGAGGGGCGCACACCCCTCCACTTT. Its translation: CAITPREGRTPLHF.

The gene calls are TRBV6-1 and TRBJ1-1; D uncertain. This CDR3 is built from 13 residues. CDR1 MNHNS and CDR2 SASEGT come from the germline V gene. The ends were cut back, 3 bases at V and 7 bases at J, with 12 bases in the middle. CDR3 amino acids: CASSDQFFGEAFF. DNA of the CDR3: TGTGCCAGCAGTGATCAGTTCTTTGGTGAAGCTTTCTTT.

The chain has TRBV7-2 and TRBJ1-5; D is possibly TRBD1 (6 bases). The CDR3 sequence is 15 residues long. CDR1 and CDR2 from the germline V gene are SGHTA and FQGNSA. Trimming left V 5 bases short and J 7 bases short, with 18 bases between. The CDR3 nucleotides are TGTGCCAGCAGCACCCAGTACAGGGCTGGGCAGCCCCAGCATTTT. Protein: CASSTQYRAGQPQHF.

This clone has just a few counts. The genes are TRBV7-3 and TRBJ2-6; D gene ambiguous. Germline V gene data show CDR1 as SGHTA and CDR2 as FQGTGA. CDR3 size: 13 residues. V lost 5 bases to trimming and J lost 10 bases, with 12 bases between them. CDR3 sequence (DNA): TGTGCCAGCAGCCTGGCGCCTAGTAACGTCCTGACTTTC. It specifies CASSLAPSNVLTF.

The rearrangement links TRBV3-1 (or the pseudogene TRBV3-2) to TRBJ2-4, with TRBD2 identical over 11 bases. Losses at the gene ends were 5 bases for V and 7 bases for J; bases not matched to a gene: 7. The CDR3 is 15 amino acids. Germline V lookup: CDR1 LGHDT, CDR2 YNNKEL (reference sequence). CDR3 nucleotides: TGTGCCAGCAGCTTAGCGGGGGGGCCTTTGAACATTCAGTACTTC. Encoded protein: CASSLAGGPLNIQYF.

This chain links TRBV6-5 with TRBJ1-6; perhaps TRBD1 as D (6 bases). Trimming pared 4 bases from V and 7 bases from J, leaving 11 bases between. The CDR3 has 14 residues. The germline gives CDR1 MNHEY, CDR2 SVGAGI. CDR3 DNA: TGTGCCAGCAGTTCCCACAGGGTGAATTCACCCCTCCACTTT. Translating gives CASSSHRVNSPLHF.

V is TRBV19 and J is TRBJ1-1, with D possibly TRBD1 on 5 matching bases. Between the trimmed V and J ends, which lost 7 bases and 2 bases, there was a span of 17 bases. Germline values: CDR1 LNHDA, CDR2 SQIVND (reference sequence). This CDR3 is 15 amino acids long. The CDR3 loop reads CASTRQTGPNTEAFF. The CDR3 DNA sequence: TGTGCCAGTACCCGGCAAACAGGCCCTAACACTGAAGCTTTCTTT.